The entry below gives a single T cell receptor beta chain sequence along with its context. This specimen belongs to a study of cytomegalovirus exposure and HLA in healthy donors. This PCR relied on a set of 60 Vbeta primers and 13 Jbeta primers. The protocol was immunoSEQ multiplex PCR, while the TCRdb copy is restricted to in-frame clones and leaves out a portion. In the table there are fewer than 150,000 clones, approximately 77% of which are singletons. The V and J ends lost 6 bases and 8 bases respectively, with 14 bases between them. This CDR3 has 14 residues. Germline values: CDR1 MNHEY, CDR2 SVGAGI.

This sequence joins TRBV6-5 and TRBJ1-6; D is uncertain. Sequencing input: PBMCs. The sequence derives from a woman in her forties or fifties in good health and CMV-seronegative. CDR3 bases: TGTGCCAGCAGCCTAACGGGGAAGTATTCACCCCTCCACTTT. Its translation is CASSLTGKYSPLHF.